Listed below are T cell receptor beta chains from one sample, sequenced in a study of beta chain features in type 1 diabetes. Data came from immunoSEQ multiplex PCR; TCRdb stores just in-frame clones and leaves some out. The profile shows 250,000 to 300,000 clones, roughly an eighth of them singletons. Sequenced sample: naive CD4+ T cells from blood. The source is a young man with type 1 diabetes. The CDR3 runs from the conserved cysteine through the conserved F or W. The D gene is left open where the match is weak. Clone size is shown for a subset of rows, as once, few, many or a class of expanded clone.

>.|.|TRBV15|TRBJ2-7
CATSRDPQKTYEQYF
TGTGCCACCAGCAGAGATCCACAGAAAACCTACGAGCAGTACTTC
>.|.|TRBV7-9|TRBJ1-2
CASSWLRSHGYTF
TGTGCCAGCAGCTGGCTGAGGTCGCATGGCTACACCTTC
>TRBD1|few|TRBV7-9|TRBJ2-3
CASSKGQGKDTQYF
TGTGCCAGCAGCAAGGGACAGGGCAAAGATACGCAGTATTTT
>.|.|TRBV21-1|TRBJ2-1
CASSKPVRFDNEQFF
TGTGCCAGCAGCAAACCAGTACGCTTCGACAATGAGCAGTTCTTC
>TRBD2|.|TRBV4-2|TRBJ2-1
CASSPLQLAGTYNEQFF
TGTGCCAGCAGCCCGTTGCAACTAGCGGGAACCTACAATGAGCAGTTCTTC
>.|few|TRBV5-1|TRBJ1-1
CASSPGHNTEAFF
TGCGCCAGCAGCCCAGGACACAACACTGAAGCTTTCTTT
>TRBD1|.|TRBV7-2|TRBJ2-4
CASSPGQGLAKNIQYF
TGTGCCAGCAGCCCGGGACAGGGTTTAGCCAAAAACATTCAGTACTTC
>.|.|TRBV28|TRBJ2-5
CASSMTKETQYF
TGTGCCAGCAGTATGACAAAAGAGACCCAGTACTTC
>TRBD1|.|TRBV6-5|TRBJ2-7
CASRDSHYEQYF
TGTGCCAGCCGGGACAGCCACTACGAGCAGTACTTC
>.|.|TRBV19|TRBJ1-5
CASSMGEGNQPQHF
TGTGCCAGTAGTATGGGAGAAGGAAATCAGCCCCAGCATTTT
>TRBD2|.|TRBV2|TRBJ2-3
CASTGTSGRTADTQYF
TGTGCCAGCACTGGGACTAGCGGGAGAACGGCCGATACGCAGTATTTT
>.|.|TRBV15|TRBJ2-7
CATSREQGTTYEQYF
TGTGCCACCAGCAGAGAGCAGGGGACAACCTACGAGCAGTACTTC
>TRBD1|few|TRBV5-1|TRBJ2-2
CASSYFGVTGVTGELFF
TGCGCCAGCAGCTACTTCGGCGTAACAGGGGTAACCGGGGAGCTGTTTTTT
>.|few|TRBV5-4|TRBJ1-1
CASSLLTGVNTEAFF
TGTGCCAGCAGCTTGTTGACAGGTGTGAACACTGAAGCTTTCTTT
>.|.|TRBV30|TRBJ1-2
CAWSVGRGLGYTF
TGTGCCTGGAGTGTCGGCAGGGGTCTTGGCTACACCTTC
>TRBD2|.|TRBV15|TRBJ2-5
CATSRRASGSWETQYF
TGTGCCACCAGCCGCCGGGCTAGCGGGAGTTGGGAGACCCAGTACTTC
>TRBD2|few|TRBV15|TRBJ2-7
CATRNRTSGRWSYEQYF
TGTGCCACCAGAAATCGAACTAGCGGGAGGTGGTCCTACGAGCAGTACTTC
>.|few|TRBV28|TRBJ2-7
CASSLSRSGQIYEQYF
TGTGCCAGCAGCTTAAGCCGCTCCGGACAGATCTACGAGCAGTACTTC
>.|few|TRBV5-1|TRBJ2-1
CASNSGYNEQFF
TGCGCCAGCAATAGCGGATACAATGAGCAGTTCTTC
>TRBD1|few|TRBV5-1|TRBJ2-7
CASAQGYEQYF
TGCGCCAGCGCACAGGGGTACGAGCAGTACTTC
>.|.|TRBV25-1|TRBJ1-2
CASSEGGRGGYTF
TGTGCCAGCAGTGAGGGGGGACGGGGGGGCTACACCTTC
>TRBD2|many|TRBV29-1|TRBJ2-1
CSVAGTSGVGQFF
TGCAGCGTTGCCGGGACTAGCGGCGTGGGGCAGTTCTTC